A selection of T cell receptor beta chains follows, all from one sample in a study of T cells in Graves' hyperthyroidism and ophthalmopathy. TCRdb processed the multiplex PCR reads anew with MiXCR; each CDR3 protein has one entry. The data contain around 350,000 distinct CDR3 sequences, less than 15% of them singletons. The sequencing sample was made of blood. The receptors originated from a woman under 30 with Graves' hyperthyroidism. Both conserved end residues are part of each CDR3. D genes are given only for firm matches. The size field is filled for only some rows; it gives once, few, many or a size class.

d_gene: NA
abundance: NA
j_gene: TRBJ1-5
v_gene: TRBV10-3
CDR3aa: CAISDRTENQPQHF
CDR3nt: TGTGCCATCAGTGACAGGACGGAGAATCAGCCCCAGCATTTT

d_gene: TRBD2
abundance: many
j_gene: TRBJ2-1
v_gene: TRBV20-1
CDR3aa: CSATLAGGYEQFF
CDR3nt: TGCAGTGCTACACTAGCCGGGGGGTATGAGCAGTTCTTC

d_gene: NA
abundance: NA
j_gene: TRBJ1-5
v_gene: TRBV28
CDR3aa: CASSQTGQPQHF
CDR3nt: TGTGCCAGCAGTCAAACTGGACAGCCCCAGCATTTT

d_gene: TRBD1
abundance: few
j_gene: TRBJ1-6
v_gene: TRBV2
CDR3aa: CATSPGQGRNSPLHF
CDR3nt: TGTGCCACCTCGCCGGGACAGGGGAGAAATTCACCCCTCCACTTT

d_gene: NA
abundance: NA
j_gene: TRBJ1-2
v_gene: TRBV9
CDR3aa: CASSYTGIYGYTF
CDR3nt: TGTGCCAGCAGCTACACAGGGATCTATGGCTACACCTTC

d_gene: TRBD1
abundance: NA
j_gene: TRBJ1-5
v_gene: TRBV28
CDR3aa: CASSLGQPSQPQHF
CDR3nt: TGTGCCAGCAGTTTGGGACAGCCGTCGCAGCCCCAGCATTTT

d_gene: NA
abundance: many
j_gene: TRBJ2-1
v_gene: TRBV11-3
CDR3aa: CASSRDQDGEQFF
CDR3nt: TGTGCCAGCAGCCGGGACCAGGATGGTGAGCAGTTCTTC

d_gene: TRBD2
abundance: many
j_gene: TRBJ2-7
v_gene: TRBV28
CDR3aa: CASSIAGSSYEQYF
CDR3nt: TGTGCCAGCAGCATAGCGGGGAGCTCCTACGAGCAGTACTTC

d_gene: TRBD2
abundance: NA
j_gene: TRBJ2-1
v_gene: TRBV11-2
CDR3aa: CASSRTSGGAGEQFF
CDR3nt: TGTGCCAGCAGCCGGACTAGCGGGGGGGCTGGAGAGCAGTTCTTC

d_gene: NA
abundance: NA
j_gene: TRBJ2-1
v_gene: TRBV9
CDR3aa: CASSVDGGSSYNEQFF
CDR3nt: TGTGCCAGCAGCGTAGACGGGGGAAGCTCCTACAATGAGCAGTTCTTC

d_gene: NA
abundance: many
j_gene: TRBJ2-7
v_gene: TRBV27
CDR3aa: CASSLRRDSYEQYF
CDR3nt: TGTGCCAGCAGTTTACGTAGGGACTCCTACGAGCAGTACTTC

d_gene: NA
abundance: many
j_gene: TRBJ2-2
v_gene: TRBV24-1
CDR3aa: CATAPHGTGELFF
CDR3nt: TGTGCCACCGCCCCCCACGGAACCGGGGAGCTGTTTTTT

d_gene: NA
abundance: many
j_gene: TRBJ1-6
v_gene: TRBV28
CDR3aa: CASSPDGELINSPLHF
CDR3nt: TGTGCCAGCAGCCCCGATGGGGAGTTGATTAATTCACCCCTCCACTTT

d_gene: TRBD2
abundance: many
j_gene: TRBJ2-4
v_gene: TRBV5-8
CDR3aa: CASSWGGEAKNIQYF
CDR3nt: TGTGCCAGCAGCTGGGGGGGGGAAGCCAAAAACATTCAGTACTTC

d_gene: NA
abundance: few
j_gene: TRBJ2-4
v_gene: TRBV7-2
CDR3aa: CGSSLGYEGIQYF
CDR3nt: TGTGGCAGCAGCTTAGGCTACGAGGGGATTCAGTACTTC

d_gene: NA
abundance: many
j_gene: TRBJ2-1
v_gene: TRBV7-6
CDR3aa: CASSLISDPSPNEQFF
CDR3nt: TGTGCCAGCAGCTTGATCAGCGATCCGTCCCCCAATGAGCAGTTCTTC

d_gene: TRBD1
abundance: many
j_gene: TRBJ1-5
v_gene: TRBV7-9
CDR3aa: CASSLAGTENQPQHF
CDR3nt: TGTGCCAGCAGCTTAGCGGGGACAGAGAATCAGCCCCAGCATTTT

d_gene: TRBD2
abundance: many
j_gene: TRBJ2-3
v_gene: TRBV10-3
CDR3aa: CAISVSGGGTDTQYF
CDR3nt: TGTGCCATCAGTGTTAGCGGGGGCGGCACAGATACGCAGTATTTT

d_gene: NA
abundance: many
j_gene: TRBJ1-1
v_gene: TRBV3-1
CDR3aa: CASSQDLQRYEAFF
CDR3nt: TGTGCCAGCAGCCAAGATCTACAGAGATACGAAGCTTTCTTT

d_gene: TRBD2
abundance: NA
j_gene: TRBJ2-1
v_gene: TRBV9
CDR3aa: CASSSRLAGWNEQFF
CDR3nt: TGTGCCAGCAGCTCCAGACTAGCGGGATGGAATGAGCAGTTCTTC

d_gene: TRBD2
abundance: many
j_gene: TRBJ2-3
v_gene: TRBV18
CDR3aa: CASSPRETTDTQYF
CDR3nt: TGTGCCAGCTCCCCGCGGGAGACCACAGATACGCAGTATTTT

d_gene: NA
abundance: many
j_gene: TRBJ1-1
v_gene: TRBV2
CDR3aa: CASRYGDTEAFF
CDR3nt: TGTGCCAGTAGGTACGGGGACACTGAAGCTTTCTTT

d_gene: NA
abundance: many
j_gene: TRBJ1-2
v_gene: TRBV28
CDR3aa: CASSSPQGGNGYTF
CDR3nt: TGTGCCAGCAGTTCCCCTCAGGGTGGGAATGGCTACACCTTC

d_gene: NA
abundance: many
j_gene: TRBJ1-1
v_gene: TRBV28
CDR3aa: CASSFGGTGFIEAFF
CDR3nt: TGTGCCAGCAGTTTTGGGGGTACAGGGTTTATTGAAGCTTTCTTT

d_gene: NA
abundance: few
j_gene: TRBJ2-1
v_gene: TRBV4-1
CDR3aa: CASKQRGGGMNNEQFF
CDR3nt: TGCGCCAGCAAACAACGAGGGGGCGGGATGAACAATGAGCAGTTCTTC

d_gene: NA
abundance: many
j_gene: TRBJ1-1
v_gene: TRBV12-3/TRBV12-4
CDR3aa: CASSLPRTEAFF
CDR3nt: TGTGCCAGCAGTCTTCCGAGGACTGAAGCTTTCTTT

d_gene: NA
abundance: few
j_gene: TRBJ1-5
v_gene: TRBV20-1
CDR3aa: CSARARHLPPLVGLLSNQPQHF
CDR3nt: TGCAGTGCTAGAGCCCGCCATCTCCCCCCACTCGTGGGACTGCTTAGCAATCAGCCCCAGCATTTT

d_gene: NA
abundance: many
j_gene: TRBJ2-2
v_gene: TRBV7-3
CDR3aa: CASSSNTGELFF
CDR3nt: TGTGCCAGCAGCTCGAACACCGGGGAGCTGTTTTTT

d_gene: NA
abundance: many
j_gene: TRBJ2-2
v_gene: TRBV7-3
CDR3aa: CASSLDGANTGELFF
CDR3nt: TGTGCCAGCAGCTTAGACGGTGCGAACACCGGGGAGCTGTTTTTT

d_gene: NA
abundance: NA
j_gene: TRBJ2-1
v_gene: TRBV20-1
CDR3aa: CSATTGTGQFF
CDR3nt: TGCAGTGCTACGACCGGGACCGGGCAGTTCTTC

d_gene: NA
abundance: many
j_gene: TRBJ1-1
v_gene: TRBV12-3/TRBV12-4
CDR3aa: CASSLARDPQGAFF
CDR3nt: TGTGCCAGCAGTTTAGCGAGAGACCCGCAAGGGGCTTTCTTT

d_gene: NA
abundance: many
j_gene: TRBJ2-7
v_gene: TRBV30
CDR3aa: CAWSEGTVGPYEQYF
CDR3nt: TGTGCCTGGAGTGAAGGGACCGTGGGACCCTACGAGCAGTACTTC

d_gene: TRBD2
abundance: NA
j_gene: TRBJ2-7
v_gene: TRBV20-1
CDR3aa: CSASWEGSYEQYF
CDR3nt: TGCAGTGCTAGCTGGGAGGGCTCCTACGAGCAGTACTTC

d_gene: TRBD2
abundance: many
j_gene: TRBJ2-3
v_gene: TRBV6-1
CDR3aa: CASSATFSGGTTDTQYF
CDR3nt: TGTGCCAGCAGTGCCACGTTCAGCGGGGGAACCACAGATACGCAGTATTTT

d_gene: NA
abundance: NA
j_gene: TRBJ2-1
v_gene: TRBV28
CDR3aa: CASISGGSYNEQFF
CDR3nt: TGTGCCAGCATTTCCGGGGGCTCCTACAATGAGCAGTTCTTC

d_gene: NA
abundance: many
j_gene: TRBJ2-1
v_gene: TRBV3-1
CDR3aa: CASSQASAVSYNEQFF
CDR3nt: TGTGCCAGCAGCCAAGCGTCGGCGGTCTCCTACAATGAGCAGTTCTTC

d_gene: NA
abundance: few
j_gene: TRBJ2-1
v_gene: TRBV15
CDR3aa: CATSRTGPYNEQFF
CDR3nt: TGTGCCACCAGTCGGACGGGCCCCTACAATGAGCAGTTCTTC

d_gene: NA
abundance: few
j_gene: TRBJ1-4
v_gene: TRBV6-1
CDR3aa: CASRGNPRGDEKLFF
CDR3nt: TGTGCCAGCAGGGGGAATCCGAGGGGCGATGAAAAACTGTTTTTT

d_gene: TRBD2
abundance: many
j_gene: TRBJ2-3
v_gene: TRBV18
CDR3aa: CASSPGGLAGATDTQYF
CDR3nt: TGTGCCAGCTCACCAGGGGGACTAGCGGGAGCCACAGATACGCAGTATTTT

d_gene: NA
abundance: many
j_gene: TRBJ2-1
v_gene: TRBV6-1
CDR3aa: CASSPWVRNNNEQFF
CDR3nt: TGTGCCAGCAGTCCATGGGTCCGGAACAACAATGAGCAGTTCTTC

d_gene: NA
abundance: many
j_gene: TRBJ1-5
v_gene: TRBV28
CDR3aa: CASRATLRGTGQPQHF
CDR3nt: TGTGCCAGCAGGGCTACCCTGAGGGGGACGGGTCAGCCCCAGCATTTT